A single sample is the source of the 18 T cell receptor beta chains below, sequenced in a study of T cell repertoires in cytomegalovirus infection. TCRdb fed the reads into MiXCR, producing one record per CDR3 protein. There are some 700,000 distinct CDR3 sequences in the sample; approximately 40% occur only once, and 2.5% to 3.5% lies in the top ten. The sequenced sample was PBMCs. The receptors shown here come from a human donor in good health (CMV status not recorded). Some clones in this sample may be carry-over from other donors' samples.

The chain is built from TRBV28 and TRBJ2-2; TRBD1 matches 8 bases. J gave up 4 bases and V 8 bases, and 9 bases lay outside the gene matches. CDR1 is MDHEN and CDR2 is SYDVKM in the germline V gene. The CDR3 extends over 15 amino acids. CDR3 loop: CASQGATQGTGELFF. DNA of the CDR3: TGTGCCAGCCAGGGGGCTACCCAGGGCACCGGGGAGCTGTTTTTT.

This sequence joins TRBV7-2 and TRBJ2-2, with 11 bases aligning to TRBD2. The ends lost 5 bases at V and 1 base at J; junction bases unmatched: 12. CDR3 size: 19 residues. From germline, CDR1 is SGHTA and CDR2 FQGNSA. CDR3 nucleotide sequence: TGTGCCAGCAGCGGTATACCGGGACTAGCGGCTAAGAACACCGGGGAGCTGTTTTTT. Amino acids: CASSGIPGLAAKNTGELFF.

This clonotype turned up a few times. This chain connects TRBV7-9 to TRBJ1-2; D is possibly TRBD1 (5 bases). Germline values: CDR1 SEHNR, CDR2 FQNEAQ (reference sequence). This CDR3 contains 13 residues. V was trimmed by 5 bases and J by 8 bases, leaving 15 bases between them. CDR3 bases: TGTGCCAGCAGCCCAGATGGGGCCGTCGGCTACACCTTC. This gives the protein CASSPDGAVGYTF. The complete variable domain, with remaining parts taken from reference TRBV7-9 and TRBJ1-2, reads DTGVSQNPRHKITKRGQNVTFRCDPISEHNRLYWYRQTLGQGPEFLTYFQNEAQLEKSRLLSDRFSAERPKGSFSTLEIQRTEQGDSAMYLCASSPDGAVGYTFGSGTRLTVV.

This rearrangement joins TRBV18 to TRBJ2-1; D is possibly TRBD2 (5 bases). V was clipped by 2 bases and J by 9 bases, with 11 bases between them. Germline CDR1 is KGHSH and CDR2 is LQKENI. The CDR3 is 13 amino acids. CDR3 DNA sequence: TGTGCCAGCTCACCAGATAGCGTGGGTGAGCAGTTCTTC. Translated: CASSPDSVGEQFF.

The CDR3 DNA follows: TGTGCCAGTAGTATGAGAACAGGGAAAGATGGCACTGAAGCTTTCTTT. Protein sequence: CASSMRTGKDGTEAFF. This chain links TRBV19 with TRBJ1-1, with a weak D call TRBD1 (6 bases). Trimming took 3 bases from V and 4 from J, leaving 18 bases between them. This CDR3 is 16 amino acids long. Germline CDR1 is LNHDA and CDR2 is SQIVND (reference sequence).

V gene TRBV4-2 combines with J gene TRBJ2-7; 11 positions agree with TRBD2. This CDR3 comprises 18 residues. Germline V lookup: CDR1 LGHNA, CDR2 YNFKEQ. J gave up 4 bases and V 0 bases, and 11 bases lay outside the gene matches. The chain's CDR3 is CASSQDQIIAGGPYEQYF. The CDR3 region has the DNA TGTGCCAGCAGCCAAGACCAGATTATAGCGGGAGGGCCATACGAGCAGTACTTC.

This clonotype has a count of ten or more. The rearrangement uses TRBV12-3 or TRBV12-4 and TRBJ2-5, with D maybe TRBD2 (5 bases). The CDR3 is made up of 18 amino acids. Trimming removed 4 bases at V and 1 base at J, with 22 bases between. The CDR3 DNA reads TGTGCCAGCAGTTCCGGCGGGCGAGGGTATCGGGCCCAAGAGACCCAGTACTTC. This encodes CASSSGGRGYRAQETQYF.

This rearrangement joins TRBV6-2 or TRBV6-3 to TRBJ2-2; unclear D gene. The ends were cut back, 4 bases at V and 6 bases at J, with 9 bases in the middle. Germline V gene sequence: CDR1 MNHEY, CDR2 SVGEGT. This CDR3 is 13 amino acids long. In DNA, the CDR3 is TGTGCCAGCAGTTTTAGGTTGCCCGGGGAGCTGTTTTTT. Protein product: CASSFRLPGELFF.

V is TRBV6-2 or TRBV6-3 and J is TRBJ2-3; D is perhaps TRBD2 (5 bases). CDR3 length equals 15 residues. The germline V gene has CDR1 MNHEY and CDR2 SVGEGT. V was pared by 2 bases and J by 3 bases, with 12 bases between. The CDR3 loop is CASSYGDRGTDTQYF. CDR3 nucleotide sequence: TGTGCCAGCAGTTACGGAGACCGCGGGACAGATACGCAGTATTTT.

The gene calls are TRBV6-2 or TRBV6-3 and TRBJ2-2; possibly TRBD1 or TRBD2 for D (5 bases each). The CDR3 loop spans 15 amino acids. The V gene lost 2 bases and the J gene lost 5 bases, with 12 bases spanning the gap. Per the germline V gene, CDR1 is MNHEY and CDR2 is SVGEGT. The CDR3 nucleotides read TGTGCCAGCAGTTACGGTCCCAGGGAGACCGGGGAGCTGTTTTTT. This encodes CASSYGPRETGELFF.

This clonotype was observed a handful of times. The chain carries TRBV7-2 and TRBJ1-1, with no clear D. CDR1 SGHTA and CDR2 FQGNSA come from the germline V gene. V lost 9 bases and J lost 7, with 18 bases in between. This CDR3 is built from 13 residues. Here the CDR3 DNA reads TGTGCCAGTACAAGGGTAGAGGGAGGTGAAGCTTTCTTT. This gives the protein CASTRVEGGEAFF.

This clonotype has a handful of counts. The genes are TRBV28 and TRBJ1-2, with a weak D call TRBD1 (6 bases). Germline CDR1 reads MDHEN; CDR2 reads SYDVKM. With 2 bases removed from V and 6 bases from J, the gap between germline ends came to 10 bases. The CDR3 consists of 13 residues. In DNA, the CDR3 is TGTGCCAGCAGTTTAAGACCAGGGGATGGCTACACCTTC. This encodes CASSLRPGDGYTF.

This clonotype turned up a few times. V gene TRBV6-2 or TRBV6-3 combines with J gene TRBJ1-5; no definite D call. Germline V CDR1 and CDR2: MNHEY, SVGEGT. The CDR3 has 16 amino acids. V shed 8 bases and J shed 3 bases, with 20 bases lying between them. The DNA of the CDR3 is TGTGCCAGCTCCATACAAAGGCTTGGAGCCAATCAGCCCCAGCATTTT. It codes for CASSIQRLGANQPQHF.

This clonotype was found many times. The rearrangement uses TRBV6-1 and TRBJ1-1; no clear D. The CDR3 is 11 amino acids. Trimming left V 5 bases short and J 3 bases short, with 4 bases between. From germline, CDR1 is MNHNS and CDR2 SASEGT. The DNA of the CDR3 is TGTGCCAGCAGTCAGTACACTGAAGCTTTCTTT. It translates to CASSQYTEAFF.

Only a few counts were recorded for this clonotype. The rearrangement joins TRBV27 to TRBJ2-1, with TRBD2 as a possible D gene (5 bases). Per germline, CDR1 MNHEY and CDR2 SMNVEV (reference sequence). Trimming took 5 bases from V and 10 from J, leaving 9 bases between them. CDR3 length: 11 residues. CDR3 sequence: CASSKLGEQFF. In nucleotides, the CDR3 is TGTGCCAGCAGTAAACTAGGGGAGCAGTTCTTC.

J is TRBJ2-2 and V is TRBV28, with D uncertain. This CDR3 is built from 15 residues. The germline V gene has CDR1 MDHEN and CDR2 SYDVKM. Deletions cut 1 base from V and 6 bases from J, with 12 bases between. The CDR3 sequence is CASSLYPGPSGELFF. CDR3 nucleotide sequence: TGTGCCAGCAGTTTATACCCCGGTCCATCCGGGGAGCTGTTTTTT.

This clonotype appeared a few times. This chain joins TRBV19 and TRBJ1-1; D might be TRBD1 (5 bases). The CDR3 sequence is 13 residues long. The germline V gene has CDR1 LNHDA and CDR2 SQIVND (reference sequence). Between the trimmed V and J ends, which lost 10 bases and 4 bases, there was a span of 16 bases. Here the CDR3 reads CAISQGRGTEAFF. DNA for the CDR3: TGTGCCATCTCTCAGGGTCGCGGCACTGAAGCTTTCTTT. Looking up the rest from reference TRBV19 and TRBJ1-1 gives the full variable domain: DGGITQSPKYLFRKEGQNVTLSCEQNLNHDAMYWYRQDPGQGLRLIYYSQIVNDFQKGDIAEGYSVSREKKESFPLTVTSAQKNPTAFYLCAISQGRGTEAFFGQGTRLTVV.

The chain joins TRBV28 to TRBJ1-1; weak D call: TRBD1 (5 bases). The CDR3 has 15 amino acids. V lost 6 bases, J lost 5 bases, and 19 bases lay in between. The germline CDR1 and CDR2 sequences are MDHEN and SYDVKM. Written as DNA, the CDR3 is TGTGCCAGCAGCCCCCCGGGCGGCCGGGGGACTGAAGCTTTCTTT. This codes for CASSPPGGRGTEAFF.